This T cell receptor (beta chain) comes out of a study of T cell repertoires in cytomegalovirus infection. Study-level information: Matching HLA type and CMV infection were both indicated by public TCR beta signatures. The study, taken as a whole, reports: CMV-specific TCR beta clonotypes restricted by HLA-C dominated the ex vivo response.

TCRdb analysed the reads with MiXCR anew, one entry per CDR3 protein. The table includes approximately 750,000 distinct CDR3 sequences, about 40% detected once. This clonotype was counted only a few times. Its antigen remains unidentified. Germline V gene data show CDR1 as MNHEY and CDR2 as SVGAGI. Unmatched junction bases numbered 8, after V lost 6 bases and J lost 0 bases. This CDR3 contains 15 residues. The clonotype comes from a human donor in good health (CMV status not recorded). Some clones in this sample may be carry-over from other donors' samples. The chain combines TRBV6-5 with TRBJ2-7; 7 positions match TRBD2. Sequenced sample: PBMCs. DNA of the CDR3: TGTGCCAGCAGAAATTTAGCGGGTATCTCCTACGAGCAGTACTTC. It codes for CASRNLAGISYEQYF.